This T cell receptor (beta chain) was sequenced in a study of a mutant IDH1 vaccine in newly diagnosed glioma. Study background: The study started vaccination 4-6 weeks after radiotherapy alone, or with temozolomide cycles. Previous treatment comprised radiotherapy, temozolomide, or both, mostly both.

Time point here: week 11, during vaccination. Vaccination comprised doses that each held 300 ug of mutant IDH1 20-mer peptide, plus topical imiquimod. As concerns this clone: Its antigen is not known.

The repertoire was sequenced with immunoSEQ multiplex PCR; TCRdb's copy has only in-frame clones and lacks some. This table has approximately 110,000 clones, about nine tenths appearing once. The receptor comes from a woman aged 50 to 60 with glioma. Sequences were derived from PBMCs, sampled from a glioma patient whose treatment included an IDH1 peptide vaccine.

CDR3 sequence: CASSIQTGRTEAFF. The CDR3 DNA sequence: TGTGCCAGCAGCATCCAGACAGGCCGGACTGAAGCTTTCTTT. The chain is built from TRBV7-2 and TRBJ1-1; D possibly corresponds to TRBD1 (6 bases). Germline V lookup: CDR1 SGHTA, CDR2 FQGNSA. The length of the CDR3 is 14 residues. V was pared by 5 bases and J by 5 bases, with 15 bases between.